The next 14 T cell receptor beta chains were all read from a single sample in a study of T cells in tuberculosis (dated 2018 in TCRdb). According to the study, the label for this sample's time point signals: new active TB diagnosis, blood taken before or within 7 days of starting treatment. Library prep was done by the immunoSEQ multiplex PCR assay. TCRdb provides this immuneACCESS table in a form limited to in-frame rearrangements. Some clones are lacking; in checked studies, under half of them reflect an unresolved V gene, and why the rest are absent is not known. Recorded for this sample are roughly 34,000 clones; more than 85% of them occurred a single time. The top ten clonotypes cover approximately 10% of the sample. The sample consisted of PBMCs, taken at tuberculosis diagnosis. These TCRs come from an adult with tuberculosis.

The V gene is TRBV6-5, the J gene TRBJ1-1; TRBD1 matches 7 bases. Germline V gene data show CDR1 as MNHEY and CDR2 as SVGAGI. V lost 2 bases and J lost 5; bases outside the gene matches: 5. CDR3 length: 14 residues. CDR3 region: CASSYIQGGTEAFF. Written as DNA, the CDR3 is TGTGCCAGCAGTTACATCCAGGGGGGAACTGAAGCTTTCTTT.

The J gene is TRBJ2-7, the V gene TRBV14; 11 nucleotides match TRBD2. Trimming took 0 bases from V and 3 from J; bases not matched to a gene: 7. The germline CDR1 and CDR2 sequences are SGHDN and FVKESK. The CDR3 totals 17 residues. The CDR3 coding sequence is TGTGCCAGCAGCCAAGATATAGGAACTAGCGGGAGCTACGAGCAGTACTTC. Translated, it gives CASSQDIGTSGSYEQYF.

The rearrangement uses TRBV19 and TRBJ2-7, with D tentatively TRBD2 (5 bases). V shed 5 bases and J shed 2 bases, with 13 bases lying between them. Germline V gene data show CDR1 as LNHDA and CDR2 as SQIVND (reference sequence). The CDR3 has 14 amino acids. This chain's CDR3 is CASSSRDFTYEQYF. In DNA form, the CDR3 reads TGTGCCAGTAGTTCCCGGGATTTTACCTACGAGCAGTACTTC. Variable domain in full (rest from reference TRBV19 and TRBJ2-7): DGGITQSPKYLFRKEGQNVTLSCEQNLNHDAMYWYRQDPGQGLRLIYYSQIVNDFQKGDIAEGYSVSREKKESFPLTVTSAQKNPTAFYLCASSSRDFTYEQYFGPGTRLTVT.

The J gene is TRBJ2-1, the V gene TRBV5-1; maybe TRBD2 (5 bases). V was pared by 4 bases and J by 6 bases, with 8 bases between. In germline, CDR1 is SGHRS, CDR2 YFSETQ. The length of the CDR3 is 12 residues. Written as DNA, the CDR3 is TGCGCCAGCAGCGCTAGCAGCAATGAGCAGTTCTTC. This sequence encodes CASSASSNEQFF.

The chain has TRBV11-2 and TRBJ1-2; 8 bases agree with TRBD1. Per germline, CDR1 SGHAT and CDR2 FQNNGV. After removal of 2 bases from V and 7 bases from J, the junction contained 3 bases not matched to a gene. The CDR3 has 13 amino acids. The CDR3 bases are TGTGCCAGCAGCTTAACAGGGGGGCTTGGCTACACCTTC. It codes for CASSLTGGLGYTF.

The rearrangement joins TRBV19 to TRBJ2-1, with a tentative D call TRBD2 (7 bases). Looked up from germline, CDR1 is LNHDA and CDR2 is SQIVND (reference sequence). Deletions cut 3 bases from V and 2 bases from J, with 11 bases between. This CDR3 region has 15 residues. The CDR3 loop reads CASSMGGGAYNEQFF. For the CDR3, the DNA is TGTGCCAGTAGTATGGGAGGGGGGGCCTACAATGAGCAGTTCTTC.

The V call is TRBV27, the J call TRBJ1-1; D unresolved. This CDR3 region has 13 residues. CDR1 and CDR2 from the germline V gene are MNHEY and SMNVEV (reference sequence). The V and J ends lost 6 bases and 1 base respectively, with 9 bases between them. DNA of the CDR3: TGTGCCAGCAGCCTGAGCCCGAACACTGAAGCTTTCTTT. Translation: CASSLSPNTEAFF.

This chain joins TRBV27 and TRBJ2-7, with 7 bases identical to TRBD2. Germline values: CDR1 MNHEY, CDR2 SMNVEV (reference sequence). The ends lost 2 bases at V and 5 bases at J; junction bases unmatched: 9. The CDR3 totals 15 residues. This CDR3 reads CASSLAGANYNEQYF. The CDR3 DNA follows: TGTGCCAGCAGTTTAGCGGGAGCAAATTACAACGAGCAGTACTTC.

This chain connects TRBV7-6 to TRBJ2-7, with a possible D match to TRBD1 (6 bases). The CDR3 extends over 15 amino acids. The V gene lost 5 bases and the J gene lost 6 bases, with 20 bases spanning the gap. Per germline, CDR1 SGHVS and CDR2 FNYEAQ. The CDR3 nucleotides read TGTGCCAGCAGCCCATACGAACAGGGTCTAGCCGAGCAGTACTTC. It is translated as CASSPYEQGLAEQYF.

The chain recombines TRBV15 with TRBJ1-1, with D hard to call. The germline gives CDR1 LNHNV, CDR2 YYDKDF (reference sequence). The CDR3 extends over 16 amino acids. V shed 3 bases and J shed 3 bases, with 17 bases lying between them. CDR3 sequence reads: CATSRADTFYDTEAFF. The CDR3 DNA reads TGTGCCACCAGCAGGGCTGACACCTTCTACGACACTGAAGCTTTCTTT.

V usage is TRBV9 and J usage is TRBJ2-1; weak D call: TRBD1 (6 bases). The CDR3 has 14 amino acids. V dropped 2 bases and J dropped 7 bases, with 13 bases sitting between them. CDR1 and CDR2 from the germline V gene are SGDLS and YYNGEE. The CDR3 nucleotides are TGTGCCAGCAGCGTCCGTACAGGGTGGAATGAGCAGTTCTTC. Its translation: CASSVRTGWNEQFF.

V is TRBV9 and J is TRBJ2-4; 7 bases are a match to TRBD2. V gave up 0 bases and J gave up 8 bases; unmatched junction bases: 5. Germline V gives CDR1 SGDLS, CDR2 YYNGEE. The CDR3 has 14 residues. The CDR3 DNA reads as TGTGCCAGCAGCGTAGAGGCGGGAGTGGACATTCAGTACTTC. Its translation: CASSVEAGVDIQYF.

This clone was observed once. The genes are TRBV28 and TRBJ1-5, with D unclear. CDR1 is MDHEN and CDR2 is SYDVKM in the germline V gene. Trimming pared 6 bases from V and 4 bases from J, leaving 7 bases between. The CDR3 is made up of 12 amino acids. This chain's CDR3 is CASSSGNQPQHF. The CDR3 nucleotides read TGTGCCAGCAGCTCCGGGAATCAGCCCCAGCATTTT.

V gene TRBV9 combines with J gene TRBJ2-7; 9 bases align to TRBD1. Germline-derived CDR1 and CDR2 are SGDLS and YYNGEE. Trimming cost V 3 bases and J 2 bases; bases outside gene matches: 9. The CDR3 consists of 16 residues. The CDR3 is CASSEGRDRATYEQYF. The CDR3 DNA sequence: TGTGCCAGCAGCGAGGGGAGGGACAGGGCCACCTACGAGCAGTACTTC.